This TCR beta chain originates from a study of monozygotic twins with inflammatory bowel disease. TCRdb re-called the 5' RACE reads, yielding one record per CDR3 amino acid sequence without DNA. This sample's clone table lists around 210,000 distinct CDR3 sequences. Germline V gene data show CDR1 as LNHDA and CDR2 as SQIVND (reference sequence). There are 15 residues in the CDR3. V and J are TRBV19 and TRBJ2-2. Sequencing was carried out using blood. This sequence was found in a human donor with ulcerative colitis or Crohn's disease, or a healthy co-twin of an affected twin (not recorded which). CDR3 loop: CASSIRNSYPRELFF.